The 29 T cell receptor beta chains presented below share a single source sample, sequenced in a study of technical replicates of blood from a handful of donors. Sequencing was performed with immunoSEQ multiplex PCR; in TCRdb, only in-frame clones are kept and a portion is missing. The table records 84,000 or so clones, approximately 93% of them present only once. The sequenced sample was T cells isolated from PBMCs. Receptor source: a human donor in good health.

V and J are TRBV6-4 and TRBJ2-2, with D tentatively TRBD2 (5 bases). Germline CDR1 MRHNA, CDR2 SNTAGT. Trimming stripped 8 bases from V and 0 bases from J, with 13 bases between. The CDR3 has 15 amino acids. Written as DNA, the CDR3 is TGTGCCAGCTTATATGAGGGAACGAACACCGGGGAGCTGTTTTTT. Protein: CASLYEGTNTGELFF.

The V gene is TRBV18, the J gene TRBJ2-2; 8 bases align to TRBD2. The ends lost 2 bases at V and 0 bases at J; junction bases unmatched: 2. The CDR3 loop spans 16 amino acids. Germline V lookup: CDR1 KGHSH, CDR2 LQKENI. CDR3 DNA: TGTGCCAGCTCACCATTTAGCGGGGCGAACACCGGGGAGCTGTTTTTT. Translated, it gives CASSPFSGANTGELFF. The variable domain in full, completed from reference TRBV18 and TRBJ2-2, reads NAGVMQNPRHLVRRRGQEARLRCSPMKGHSHVYWYRQLPEEGLKFMVYLQKENIIDESGMPKERFSAEFPKEGPSILRIQQVVRGDSAAYFCASSPFSGANTGELFFGEGSRLTVL.

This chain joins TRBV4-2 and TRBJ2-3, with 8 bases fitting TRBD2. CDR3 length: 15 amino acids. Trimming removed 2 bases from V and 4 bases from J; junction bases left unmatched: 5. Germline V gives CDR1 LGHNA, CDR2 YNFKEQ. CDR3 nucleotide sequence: TGTGCCAGCAGCCAAAAGAGCGGGAGCGCAGATACGCAGTATTTT. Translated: CASSQKSGSADTQYF.

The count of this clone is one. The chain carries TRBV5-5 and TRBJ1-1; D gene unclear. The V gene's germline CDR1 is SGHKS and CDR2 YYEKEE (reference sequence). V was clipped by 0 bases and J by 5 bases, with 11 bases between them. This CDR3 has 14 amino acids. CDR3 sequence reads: CASSLGFLRTEAFF. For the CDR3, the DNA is TGTGCCAGCAGCTTGGGCTTTTTGAGGACTGAAGCTTTCTTT.

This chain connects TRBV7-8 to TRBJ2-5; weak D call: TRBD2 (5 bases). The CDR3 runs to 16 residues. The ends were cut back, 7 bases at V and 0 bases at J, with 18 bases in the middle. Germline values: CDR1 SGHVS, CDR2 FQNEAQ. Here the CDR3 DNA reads TGTGCCAGCAACCGGGCGAGGGTTCCCAACCAAGAGACCCAGTACTTC. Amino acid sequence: CASNRARVPNQETQYF.

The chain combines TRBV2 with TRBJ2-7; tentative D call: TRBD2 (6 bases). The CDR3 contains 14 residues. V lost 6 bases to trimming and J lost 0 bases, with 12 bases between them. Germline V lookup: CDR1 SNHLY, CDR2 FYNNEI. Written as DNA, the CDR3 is TGTGCCAGCAGGGATGGGGGGACCTCCTACGAGCAGTACTTC. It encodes CASRDGGTSYEQYF.

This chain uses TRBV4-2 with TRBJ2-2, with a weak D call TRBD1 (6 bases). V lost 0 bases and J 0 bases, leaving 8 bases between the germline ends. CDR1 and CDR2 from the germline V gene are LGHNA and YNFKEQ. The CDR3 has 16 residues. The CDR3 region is CASSQEGQPNTGELFF. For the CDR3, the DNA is TGTGCCAGCAGCCAAGAGGGACAACCGAACACCGGGGAGCTGTTTTTT.

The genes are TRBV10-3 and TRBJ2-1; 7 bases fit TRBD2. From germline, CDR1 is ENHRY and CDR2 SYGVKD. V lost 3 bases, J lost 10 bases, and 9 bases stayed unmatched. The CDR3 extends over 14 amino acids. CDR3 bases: TGTGCCATCAGTGACTCCATCCAGGGAGGGGAGCAGTTCTTC. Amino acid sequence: CAISDSIQGGEQFF.

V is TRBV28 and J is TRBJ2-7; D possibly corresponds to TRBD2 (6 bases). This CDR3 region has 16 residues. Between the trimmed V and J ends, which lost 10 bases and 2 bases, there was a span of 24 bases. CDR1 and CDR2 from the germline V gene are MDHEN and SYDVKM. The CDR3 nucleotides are TGTGCCACCCATCGTGAGCCGGGGGTACCCCCCTACGAGCAGTACTTC. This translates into CATHREPGVPPYEQYF.

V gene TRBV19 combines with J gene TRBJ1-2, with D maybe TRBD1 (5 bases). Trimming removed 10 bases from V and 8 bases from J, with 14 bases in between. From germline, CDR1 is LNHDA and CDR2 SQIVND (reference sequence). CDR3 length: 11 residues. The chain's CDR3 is CATSLQGGYTF. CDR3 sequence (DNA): TGTGCCACGTCCCTTCAGGGAGGCTACACCTTC.

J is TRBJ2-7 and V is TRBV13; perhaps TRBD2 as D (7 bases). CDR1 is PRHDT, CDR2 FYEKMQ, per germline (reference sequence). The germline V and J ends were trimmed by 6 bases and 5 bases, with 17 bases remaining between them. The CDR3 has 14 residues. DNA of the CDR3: TGTGCCAGCAGGCGACTAGGGGGGGTGAACGAGCAGTACTTC. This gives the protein CASRRLGGVNEQYF.

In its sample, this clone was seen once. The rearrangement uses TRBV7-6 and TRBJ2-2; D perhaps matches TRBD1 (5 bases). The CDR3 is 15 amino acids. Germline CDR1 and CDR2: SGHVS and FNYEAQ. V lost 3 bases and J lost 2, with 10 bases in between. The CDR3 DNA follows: TGTGCCAGCAGCTTCAAAAGGGGCAACACCGGGGAGCTGTTTTTT. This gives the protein CASSFKRGNTGELFF.

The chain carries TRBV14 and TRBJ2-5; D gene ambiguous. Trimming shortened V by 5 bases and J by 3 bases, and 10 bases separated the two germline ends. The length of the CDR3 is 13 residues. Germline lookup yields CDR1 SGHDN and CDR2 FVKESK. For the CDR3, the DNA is TGTGCCAGCAGCAGCTACTCGGAAGAGACCCAGTACTTC. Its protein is CASSSYSEETQYF.

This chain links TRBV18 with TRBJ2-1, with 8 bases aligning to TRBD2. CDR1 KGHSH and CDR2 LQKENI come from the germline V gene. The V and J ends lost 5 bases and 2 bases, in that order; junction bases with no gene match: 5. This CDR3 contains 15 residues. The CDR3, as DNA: TGTGCCAGCTCAGAGCTTAGCGGGACCTACAATGAGCAGTTCTTC. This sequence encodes CASSELSGTYNEQFF.

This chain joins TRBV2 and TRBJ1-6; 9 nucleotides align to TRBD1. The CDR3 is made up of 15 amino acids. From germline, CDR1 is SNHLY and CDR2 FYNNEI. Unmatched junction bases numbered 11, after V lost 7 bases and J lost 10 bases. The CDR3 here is CASKETGGAGSPLHF. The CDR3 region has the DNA TGTGCCAGCAAGGAAACAGGGGGCGCCGGGTCACCCCTCCACTTT.

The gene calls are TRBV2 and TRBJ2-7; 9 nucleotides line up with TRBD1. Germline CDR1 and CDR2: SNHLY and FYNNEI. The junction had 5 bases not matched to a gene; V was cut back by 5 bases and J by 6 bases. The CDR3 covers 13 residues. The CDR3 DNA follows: TGTGCCAGCAGTCGGACAGGGGTTTCCGAGCAGTACTTC. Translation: CASSRTGVSEQYF.

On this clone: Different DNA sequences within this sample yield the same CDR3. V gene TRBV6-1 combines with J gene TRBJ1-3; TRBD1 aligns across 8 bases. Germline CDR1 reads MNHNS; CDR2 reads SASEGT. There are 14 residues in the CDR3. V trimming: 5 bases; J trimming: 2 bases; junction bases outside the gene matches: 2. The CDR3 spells CASSLDRAGNTIYF. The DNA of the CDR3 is TGTGCCAGCAGTCTGGACAGGGCTGGAAACACCATATATTTT.

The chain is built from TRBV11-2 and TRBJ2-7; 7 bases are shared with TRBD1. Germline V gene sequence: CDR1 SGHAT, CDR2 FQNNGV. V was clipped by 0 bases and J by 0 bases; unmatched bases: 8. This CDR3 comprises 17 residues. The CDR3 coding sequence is TGTGCCAGCAGCTTAGACGCAAACAGGGGTGGCTCCTACGAGCAGTACTTC. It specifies CASSLDANRGGSYEQYF.

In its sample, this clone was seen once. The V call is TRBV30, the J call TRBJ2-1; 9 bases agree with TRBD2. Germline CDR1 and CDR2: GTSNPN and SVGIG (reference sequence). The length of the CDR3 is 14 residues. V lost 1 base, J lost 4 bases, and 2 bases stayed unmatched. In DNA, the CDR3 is TGTGCCTGGAGTGGACTAGCGGTGTACAATGAGCAGTTCTTC. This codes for CAWSGLAVYNEQFF.

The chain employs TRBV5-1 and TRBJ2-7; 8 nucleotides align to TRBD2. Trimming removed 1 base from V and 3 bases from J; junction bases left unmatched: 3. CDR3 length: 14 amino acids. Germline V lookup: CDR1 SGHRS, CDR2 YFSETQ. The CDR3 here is CASSLTSGNYEQYF. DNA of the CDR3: TGCGCCAGCAGCTTGACTAGCGGTAACTACGAGCAGTACTTC.

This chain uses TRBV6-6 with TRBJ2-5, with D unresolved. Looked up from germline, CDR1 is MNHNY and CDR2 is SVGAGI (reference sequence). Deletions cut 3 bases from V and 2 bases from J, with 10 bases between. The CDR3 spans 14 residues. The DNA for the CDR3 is TGTGCCAGCAGTTATAGCCGAGTTCAAGAGACCCAGTACTTC. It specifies CASSYSRVQETQYF.

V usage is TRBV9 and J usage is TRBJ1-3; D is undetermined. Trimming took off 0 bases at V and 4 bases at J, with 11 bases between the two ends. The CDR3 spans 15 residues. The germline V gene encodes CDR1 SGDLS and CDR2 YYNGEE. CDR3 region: CASSVERVPGNTIYF. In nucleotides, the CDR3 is TGTGCCAGCAGCGTAGAGAGGGTCCCCGGAAACACCATATATTTT.

CDR3 in amino acids: CATSRAHSEAFF. The CDR3, as DNA: TGTGCCACCAGCAGAGCACACAGTGAAGCTTTCTTT. This sequence joins TRBV15 and TRBJ1-1; D remains unclear. Germline lookup yields CDR1 LNHNV and CDR2 YYDKDF (reference sequence). With 1 base removed from V and 7 bases from J, the gap between germline ends came to 7 bases. The CDR3 has 12 amino acids.

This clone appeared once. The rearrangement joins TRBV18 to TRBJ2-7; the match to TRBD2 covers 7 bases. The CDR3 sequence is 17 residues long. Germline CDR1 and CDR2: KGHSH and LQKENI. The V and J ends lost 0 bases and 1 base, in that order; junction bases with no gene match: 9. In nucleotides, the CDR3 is TGTGCCAGCTCACCACCGGGTGGCGGGGGTCTTTCCTACGAGCAGTACTTC. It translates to CASSPPGGGGLSYEQYF.

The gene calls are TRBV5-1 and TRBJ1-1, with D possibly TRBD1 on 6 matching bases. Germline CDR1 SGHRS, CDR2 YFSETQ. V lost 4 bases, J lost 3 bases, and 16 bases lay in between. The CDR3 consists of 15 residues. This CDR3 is CASSPGGGEDTEAFF. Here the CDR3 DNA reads TGCGCCAGCAGCCCAGGAGGGGGGGAGGACACTGAAGCTTTCTTT.

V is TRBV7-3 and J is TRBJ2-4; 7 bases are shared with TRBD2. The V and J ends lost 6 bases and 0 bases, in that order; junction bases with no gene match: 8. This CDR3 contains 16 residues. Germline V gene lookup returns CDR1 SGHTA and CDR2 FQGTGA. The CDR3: CASSPTSALAKNIQYF. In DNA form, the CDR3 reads TGTGCCAGCAGTCCCACTAGCGCACTAGCCAAAAACATTCAGTACTTC.

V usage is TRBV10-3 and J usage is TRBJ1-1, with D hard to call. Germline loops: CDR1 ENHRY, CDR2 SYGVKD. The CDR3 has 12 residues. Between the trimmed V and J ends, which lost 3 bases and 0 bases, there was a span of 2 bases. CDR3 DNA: TGTGCCATCAGTGACATGAACACTGAAGCTTTCTTT. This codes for CAISDMNTEAFF.

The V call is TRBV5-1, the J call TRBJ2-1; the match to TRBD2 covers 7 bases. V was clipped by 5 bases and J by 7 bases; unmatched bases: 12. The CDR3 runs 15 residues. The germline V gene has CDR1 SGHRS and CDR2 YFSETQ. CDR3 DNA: TGCGCCAGCAGACCCCGAGGGGAGGGATTGAATGAGCAGTTCTTC. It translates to CASRPRGEGLNEQFF.

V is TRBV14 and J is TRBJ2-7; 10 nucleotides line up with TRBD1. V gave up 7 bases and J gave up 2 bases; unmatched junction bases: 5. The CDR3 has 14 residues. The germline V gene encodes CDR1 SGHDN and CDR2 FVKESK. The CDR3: CASTGTGDTYEQYF. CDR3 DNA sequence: TGTGCCAGCACGGGGACAGGGGACACCTACGAGCAGTACTTC.